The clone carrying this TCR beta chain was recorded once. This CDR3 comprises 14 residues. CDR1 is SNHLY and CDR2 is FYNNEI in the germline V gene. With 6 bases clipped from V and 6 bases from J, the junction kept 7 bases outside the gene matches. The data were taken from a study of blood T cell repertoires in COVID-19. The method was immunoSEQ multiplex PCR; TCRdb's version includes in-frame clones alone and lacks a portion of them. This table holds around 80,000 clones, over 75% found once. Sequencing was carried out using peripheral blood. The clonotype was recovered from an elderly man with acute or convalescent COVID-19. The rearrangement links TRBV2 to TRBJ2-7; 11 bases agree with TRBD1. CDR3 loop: CASRTTGTGGEQYF. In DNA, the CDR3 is TGTGCCAGCAGAACCACCGGGACAGGGGGCGAGCAGTACTTC.